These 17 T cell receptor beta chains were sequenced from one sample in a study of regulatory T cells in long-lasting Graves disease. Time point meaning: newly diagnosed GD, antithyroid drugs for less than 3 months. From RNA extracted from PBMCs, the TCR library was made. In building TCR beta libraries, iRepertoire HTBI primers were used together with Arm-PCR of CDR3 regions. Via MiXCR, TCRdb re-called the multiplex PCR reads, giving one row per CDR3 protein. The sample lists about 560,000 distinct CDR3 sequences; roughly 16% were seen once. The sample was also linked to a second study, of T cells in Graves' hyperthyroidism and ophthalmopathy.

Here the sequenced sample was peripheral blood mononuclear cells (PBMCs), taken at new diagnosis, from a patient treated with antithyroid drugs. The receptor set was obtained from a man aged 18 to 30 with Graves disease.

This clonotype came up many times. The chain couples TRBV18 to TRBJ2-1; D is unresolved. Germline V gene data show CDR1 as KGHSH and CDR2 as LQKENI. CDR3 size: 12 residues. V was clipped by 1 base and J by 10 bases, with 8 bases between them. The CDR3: CASSPQVHEQFF. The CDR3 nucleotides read TGTGCCAGCTCACCACAGGTCCACGAGCAGTTCTTC.

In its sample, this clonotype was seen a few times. The CDR3 region is CAWSPPVGPYEQYF. The CDR3, as DNA: TGTGCCTGGAGTCCACCTGTAGGCCCCTACGAGCAGTACTTC. This chain uses TRBV30 with TRBJ2-7; D ambiguous. This CDR3 region has 14 residues. Germline V gene data show CDR1 as GTSNPN and CDR2 as SVGIG (reference sequence). Trimming took off 2 bases at V and 2 bases at J, with 13 bases between the two ends.

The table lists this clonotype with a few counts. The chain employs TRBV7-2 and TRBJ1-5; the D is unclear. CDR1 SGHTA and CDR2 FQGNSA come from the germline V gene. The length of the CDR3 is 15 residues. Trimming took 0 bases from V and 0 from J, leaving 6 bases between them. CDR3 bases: TGTGCCAGCAGCTTAGCAGAAAATAGCAATCAGCCCCAGCATTTT. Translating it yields CASSLAENSNQPQHF.

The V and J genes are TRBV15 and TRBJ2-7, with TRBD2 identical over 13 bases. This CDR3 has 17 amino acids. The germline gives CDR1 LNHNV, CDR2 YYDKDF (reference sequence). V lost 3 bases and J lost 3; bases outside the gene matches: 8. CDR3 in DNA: TGTGCCACCAGCAGGAAAATCGGGACTAGCGGGGTCTACGAGCAGTACTTC. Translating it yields CATSRKIGTSGVYEQYF.

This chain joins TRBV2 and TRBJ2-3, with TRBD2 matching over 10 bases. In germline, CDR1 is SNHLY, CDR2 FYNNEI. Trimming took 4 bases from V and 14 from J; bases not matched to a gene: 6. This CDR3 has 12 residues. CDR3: CASSGGLAERYF. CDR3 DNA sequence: TGTGCCAGCAGTGGAGGACTAGCGGAAAGGTATTTT.

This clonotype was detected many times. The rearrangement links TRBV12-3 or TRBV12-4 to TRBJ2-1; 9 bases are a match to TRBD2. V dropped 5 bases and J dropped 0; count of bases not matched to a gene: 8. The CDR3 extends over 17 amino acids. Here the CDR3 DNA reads TGTGCCAGCAGTACCCGGACTAGCGAGAGCTCCTACAATGAGCAGTTCTTC. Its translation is CASSTRTSESSYNEQFF.

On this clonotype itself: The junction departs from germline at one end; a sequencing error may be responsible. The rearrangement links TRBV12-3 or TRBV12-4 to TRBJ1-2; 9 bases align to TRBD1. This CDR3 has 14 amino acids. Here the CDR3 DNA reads TGTGCCAGCAGCTTAGCCGGGACAGGGTATGGCTACACCTTC. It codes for CASSLAGTGYGYTF.

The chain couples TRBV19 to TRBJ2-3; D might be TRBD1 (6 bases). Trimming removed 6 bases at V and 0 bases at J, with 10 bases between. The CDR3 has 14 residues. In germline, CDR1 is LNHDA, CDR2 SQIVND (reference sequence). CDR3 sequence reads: CASRGALSTDTQYF. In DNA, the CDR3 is TGTGCCAGTAGGGGGGCATTGAGCACAGATACGCAGTATTTT.

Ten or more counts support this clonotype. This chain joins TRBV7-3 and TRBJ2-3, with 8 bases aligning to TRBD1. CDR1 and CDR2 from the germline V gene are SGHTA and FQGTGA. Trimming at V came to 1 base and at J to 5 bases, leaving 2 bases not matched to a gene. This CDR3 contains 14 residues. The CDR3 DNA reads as TGTGCCAGCAGCTTAAGACAGGGGAAAGATACGCAGTATTTT. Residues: CASSLRQGKDTQYF.

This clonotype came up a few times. CDR3 coding DNA: TGTGCCAGCAGCTGGTGGGGGAGCGGCGAGCAGTACTTC. It encodes CASSWWGSGEQYF. J is TRBJ2-7 and V is TRBV5-6; the D call may be TRBD1 or TRBD2 (5 bases each). There are 13 residues in the CDR3. Trimming took off 3 bases at V and 6 bases at J, with 13 bases between the two ends. Germline V gene lookup returns CDR1 SGHDT and CDR2 YYEEEE.

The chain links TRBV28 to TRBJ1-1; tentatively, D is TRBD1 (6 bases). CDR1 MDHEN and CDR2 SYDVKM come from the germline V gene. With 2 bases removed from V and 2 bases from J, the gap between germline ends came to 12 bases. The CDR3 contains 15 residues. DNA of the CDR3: TGTGCCAGCAGTTTAGGGACAAGAGCCAACACTGAAGCTTTCTTT. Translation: CASSLGTRANTEAFF. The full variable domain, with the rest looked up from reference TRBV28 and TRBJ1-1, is DVKVTQSSRYLVKRTGEKVFLECVQDMDHENMFWYRQDPGLGLRLIYFSYDVKMKEKGDIPEGYSVSREKKERFSLILESASTNQTSMYLCASSLGTRANTEAFFGQGTRLTVV.

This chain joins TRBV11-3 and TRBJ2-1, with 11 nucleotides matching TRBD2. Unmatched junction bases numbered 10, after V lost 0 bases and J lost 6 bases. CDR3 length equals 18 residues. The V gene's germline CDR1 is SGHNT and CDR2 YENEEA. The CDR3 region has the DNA TGTGCCAGCAGCTTAGATTTAAGGTTTAGCGGGAGGGGCAATGAGCAGTTCTTC. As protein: CASSLDLRFSGRGNEQFF.

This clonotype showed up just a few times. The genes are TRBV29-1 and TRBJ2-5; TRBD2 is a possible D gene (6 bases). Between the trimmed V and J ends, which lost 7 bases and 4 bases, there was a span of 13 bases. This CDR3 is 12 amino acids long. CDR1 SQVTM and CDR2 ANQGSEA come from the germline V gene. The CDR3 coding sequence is TGCAGCGCCTCGGAGGGCGGAGAGACCCAGTACTTC. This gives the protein CSASEGGETQYF.

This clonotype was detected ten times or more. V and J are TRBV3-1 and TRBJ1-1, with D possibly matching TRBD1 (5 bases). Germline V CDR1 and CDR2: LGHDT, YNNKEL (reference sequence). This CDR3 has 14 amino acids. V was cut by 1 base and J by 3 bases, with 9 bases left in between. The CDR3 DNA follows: TGTGCCAGCAGCCAAGTTCAGGGTGACACTGAAGCTTTCTTT. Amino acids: CASSQVQGDTEAFF.

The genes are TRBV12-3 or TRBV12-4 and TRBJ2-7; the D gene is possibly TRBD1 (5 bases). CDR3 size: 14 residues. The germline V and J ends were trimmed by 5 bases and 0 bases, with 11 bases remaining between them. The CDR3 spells CASSPRQNSYEQYF. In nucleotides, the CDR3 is TGTGCCAGCAGTCCTCGACAGAACTCCTACGAGCAGTACTTC.

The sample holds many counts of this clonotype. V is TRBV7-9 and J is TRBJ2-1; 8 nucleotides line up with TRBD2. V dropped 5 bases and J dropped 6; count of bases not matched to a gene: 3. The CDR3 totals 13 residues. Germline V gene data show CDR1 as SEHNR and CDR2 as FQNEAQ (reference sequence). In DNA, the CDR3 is TGTGCCAGCAGCCCGGCGGGGGGCAATGAGCAGTTCTTC. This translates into CASSPAGGNEQFF. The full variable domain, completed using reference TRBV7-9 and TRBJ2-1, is DTGVSQNPRHKITKRGQNVTFRCDPISEHNRLYWYRQTLGQGPEFLTYFQNEAQLEKSRLLSDRFSAERPKGSFSTLEIQRTEQGDSAMYLCASSPAGGNEQFFGPGTRLTVL.

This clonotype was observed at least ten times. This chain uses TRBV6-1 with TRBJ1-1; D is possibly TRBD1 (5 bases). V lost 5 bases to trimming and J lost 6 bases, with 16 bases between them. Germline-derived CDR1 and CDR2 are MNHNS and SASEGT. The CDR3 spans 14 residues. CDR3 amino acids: CASSPRRGDSEAFF. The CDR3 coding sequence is TGTGCCAGCAGTCCCCGGAGGGGTGACTCTGAAGCTTTCTTT.